This T cell receptor (beta chain) was obtained from a study of shared clonotypes between healthy human individuals. What CD8 memory combined were CD45RO+ cells and CCR7-negative CD45RA+ TemRA cells. The table came from immunoSEQ multiplex PCR; TCRdb's copy has only in-frame clones and leaves some out. The profile shows a few hundred thousand clones, roughly 84% of them singletons. CDR3 size: 11 residues. Trimming removed 7 bases from V and 5 bases from J, with 11 bases in between. Germline values: CDR1 GTSNPN, CDR2 SVGIG (reference sequence). The chain is built from TRBV30 and TRBJ2-5, with D unresolved. Material: memory CD8+ T cells sorted from blood. Documented subset: CD45RO+ cells pooled with CCR7-negative TemRA cells. The receptor comes from a man younger than 35 in good health. The CDR3 sequence: CALETTETQYF. DNA for the CDR3: TGTGCCTTGGAGACAACGGAGACCCAGTACTTC.